These 7 T cell receptor beta chains share one sample of origin, sequenced in a study of T cells after yellow fever vaccination. TCRdb reprocessed the 5' RACE reads with MiXCR, giving one entry per CDR3 protein. The sample gives more than 65,000 distinct CDR3 sequences, roughly 7% of which show up once; around 29% is in the top ten. The material sequenced was CD8+ T cells sorted from PBMCs, taken approximately 11 days after the first yellow fever vaccination. The receptors originated from a man in his late teens or twenties who received the YFV17D yellow fever vaccine.

This clonotype was counted many times. This chain joins TRBV6-5 and TRBJ2-1, with TRBD2 matching over 8 bases. V lost 5 bases to trimming and J lost 12 bases; unmatched junction nucleotides: 6. The CDR3 is 12 residues long. Germline V gene lookup returns CDR1 MNHEY and CDR2 SVGAGI. CDR3 sequence reads: CASSPGGGRQFF. CDR3 DNA: TGTGCCAGCAGTCCCGGGGGGGGGCGGCAGTTCTTC.

This clonotype has at least ten counts. CDR3 amino acids: CASSHLGSAEQFF. In DNA, the CDR3 is TGCGCCAGCAGCCACCTGGGGAGCGCTGAGCAGTTCTTC. The chain links TRBV4-1 to TRBJ2-1; TRBD2 is a possible D gene (5 bases). V gave up 3 bases and J gave up 9 bases, with 12 bases separating them. CDR1 is MGHRA, CDR2 YSYEKL, per germline. This CDR3 region has 13 residues.

CDR3 region: CASSSTSGGRTDTQYF. The CDR3 DNA sequence: TGTGCCAGCAGCTCTACTAGCGGGGGGCGCACAGATACGCAGTATTTT. The rearrangement links TRBV7-9 to TRBJ2-3, with TRBD2 matching 12 bases. V lost 4 bases, J lost 1 base, and 3 bases stayed unmatched. CDR3 size: 16 residues. Germline V lookup: CDR1 SEHNR, CDR2 FQNEAQ (reference sequence).

Turning to this clonotype: A much larger clone lies a single base off, so this may be a read error. The CDR3 loop reads CASSYGGPRDAQYF. The CDR3 bases are TGTGCCAGCAGTTACGGGGGGCCCAGGGATGCGCAGTATTTT. The rearrangement links TRBV12-3 or TRBV12-4 to TRBJ2-3; perhaps TRBD2 as D (7 bases). Trimming cost V 4 bases and J 10 bases, with 18 bases left between them. This CDR3 region has 14 residues.

The sample holds many counts of this clonotype. The chain joins TRBV5-1 to TRBJ2-1; a possible D gene is TRBD1 (5 bases). V lost 4 bases, J lost 7 bases, and 12 bases lay in between. This CDR3 comprises 13 residues. The germline V gene has CDR1 SGHRS and CDR2 YFSETQ. CDR3 bases: TGCGCCAGCAGCCAAGATCCAGGGAATGAGCAGTTCTTC. Amino acid sequence: CASSQDPGNEQFF.

The J gene is TRBJ2-1, the V gene TRBV5-6, with TRBD1 as a possible D gene (5 bases). The germline V gene has CDR1 SGHDT and CDR2 YYEEEE. Trimming stripped 4 bases from V and 3 bases from J, with 8 bases between. The CDR3 spans 13 residues. For the CDR3, the DNA is TGTGCCAGCAGCCAACAGGTCTACAATGAGCAGTTCTTC. This encodes CASSQQVYNEQFF.

This rearrangement joins TRBV12-3 or TRBV12-4 to TRBJ1-5; weak D call: TRBD1 (5 bases). The CDR3 spans 15 residues. The V end was cut by 4 bases, the J end by 2 bases, with 12 bases between. The CDR3 region is CASSSRGVGNQPQHF. The CDR3, as DNA: TGTGCCAGCAGTTCCAGAGGGGTAGGCAATCAGCCCCAGCATTTT.